This T cell receptor beta chain was sequenced for a study of blood T cell repertoires in COVID-19. As for the study in general: Either two negative PCRs, clearance, or symptom resolution qualified Cohort 3 donors as recovered. Specimens from acute and convalescent COVID-19 originated in the United States, Italy and Spain. PBMCs, B-cell-depleted T cells, or T cells provided the cDNA or gDNA that made up the material.

TCRdb keeps only in-frame clones here, not all; method: immunoSEQ multiplex PCR. This sample has approximately 360,000 clones; roughly 86% occur once, and the top ten carry 1.5% to 2.5%. Participant-reported clinical history was the basis for cohort assignment. The CDR3 consists of 14 residues. Trimming shortened V by 0 bases and J by 5 bases, and 11 bases separated the two germline ends. Germline V CDR1 and CDR2: MNHNS, SASEGT. The TCR sequence derives from a man aged 40-49 years in a cohort exposed to, infected with or recovered from COVID-19 (not recorded which). Material: PBMCs or T cells enriched from blood (not recorded which). The V gene is TRBV6-1, the J gene TRBJ2-7, with D perhaps matching TRBD2 (6 bases). The chain's CDR3 is CASSEAEGRHEQYF. The CDR3 nucleotides read TGTGCCAGCAGTGAAGCGGAGGGGCGACACGAGCAGTACTTC.